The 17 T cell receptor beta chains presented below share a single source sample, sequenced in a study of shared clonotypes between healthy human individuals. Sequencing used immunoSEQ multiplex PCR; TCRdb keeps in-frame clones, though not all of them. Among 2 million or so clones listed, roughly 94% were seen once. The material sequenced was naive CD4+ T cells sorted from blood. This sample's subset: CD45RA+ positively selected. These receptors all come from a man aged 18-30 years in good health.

The CDR3 region is CASSDAGSNTEAFF. The CDR3 DNA reads TGCGCCAGCAGTGATGCAGGATCGAACACTGAAGCTTTCTTT. The genes are TRBV10-1 and TRBJ1-1; D uncertain. CDR1 is WNHNN, CDR2 SYGVQD, per germline (reference sequence). Trimming cost V 3 bases and J 1 base, with 9 bases left between them. The CDR3 runs 14 residues.

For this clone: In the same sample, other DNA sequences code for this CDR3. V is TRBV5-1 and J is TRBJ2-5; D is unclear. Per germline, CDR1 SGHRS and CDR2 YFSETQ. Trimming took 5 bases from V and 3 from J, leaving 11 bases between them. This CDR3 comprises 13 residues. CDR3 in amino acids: CASSPGPEETQYF. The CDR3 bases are TGCGCCAGCAGTCCCGGACCGGAAGAGACCCAGTACTTC.

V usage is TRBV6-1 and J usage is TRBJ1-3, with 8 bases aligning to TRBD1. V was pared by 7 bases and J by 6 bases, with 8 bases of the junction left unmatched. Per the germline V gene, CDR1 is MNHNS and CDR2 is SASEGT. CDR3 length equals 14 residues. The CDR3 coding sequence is TGTGCCAGCATTCCGGACAGGGCGAAAAACACCATATATTTT. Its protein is CASIPDRAKNTIYF.

CDR3 loop: CASSTGGQHTDTQYF. In DNA form, the CDR3 reads TGTGCCAGCAGCACGGGGGGACAACACACAGATACGCAGTATTTT. The chain combines TRBV5-5 with TRBJ2-3; TRBD2 is a possible D gene (7 bases). The CDR3 is made up of 15 amino acids. The germline CDR1 and CDR2 sequences are SGHKS and YYEKEE (reference sequence). Trimming pared 4 bases from V and 2 bases from J, leaving 14 bases between.

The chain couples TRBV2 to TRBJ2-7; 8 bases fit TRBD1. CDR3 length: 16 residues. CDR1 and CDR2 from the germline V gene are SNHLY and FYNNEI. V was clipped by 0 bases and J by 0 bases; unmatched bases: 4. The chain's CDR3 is CASSEAQDRDSYEQYF. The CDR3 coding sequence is TGTGCCAGCAGTGAAGCGCAGGACAGGGACTCCTACGAGCAGTACTTC.

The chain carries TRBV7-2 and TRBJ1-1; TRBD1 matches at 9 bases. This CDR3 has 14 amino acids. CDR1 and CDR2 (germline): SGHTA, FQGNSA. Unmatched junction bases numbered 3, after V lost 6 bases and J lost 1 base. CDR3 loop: CASSRDRANTEAFF. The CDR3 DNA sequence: TGTGCCAGCAGTCGGGACAGGGCGAACACTGAAGCTTTCTTT.

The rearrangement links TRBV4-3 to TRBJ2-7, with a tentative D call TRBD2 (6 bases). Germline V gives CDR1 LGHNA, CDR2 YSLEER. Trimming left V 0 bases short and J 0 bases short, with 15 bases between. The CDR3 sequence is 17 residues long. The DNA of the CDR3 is TGCGCCAGCAGCCAAGATCAGTCTAGCGCCAACTCCTACGAGCAGTACTTC. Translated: CASSQDQSSANSYEQYF.

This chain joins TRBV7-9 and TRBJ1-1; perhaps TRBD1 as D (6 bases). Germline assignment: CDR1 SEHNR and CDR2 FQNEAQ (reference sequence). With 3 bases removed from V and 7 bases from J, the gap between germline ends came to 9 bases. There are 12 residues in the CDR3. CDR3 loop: CASSLEGVEAFF. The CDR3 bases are TGTGCCAGCAGCTTGGAGGGGGTTGAAGCTTTCTTT.

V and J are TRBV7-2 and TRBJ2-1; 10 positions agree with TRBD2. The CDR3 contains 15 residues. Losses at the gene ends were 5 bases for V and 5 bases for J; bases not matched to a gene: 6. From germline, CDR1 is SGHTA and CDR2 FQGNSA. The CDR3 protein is CASSTRLAGHNEQFF. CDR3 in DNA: TGTGCCAGCAGCACCAGACTAGCGGGCCACAATGAGCAGTTCTTC. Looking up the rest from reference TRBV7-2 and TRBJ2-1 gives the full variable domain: GAGVSQSPSNKVTEKGKDVELRCDPISGHTALYWYRQSLGQGLEFLIYFQGNSAPDKSGLPSDRFSAERTGGSVSTLTIQRTQQEDSAVYLCASSTRLAGHNEQFFGPGTRLTVL.

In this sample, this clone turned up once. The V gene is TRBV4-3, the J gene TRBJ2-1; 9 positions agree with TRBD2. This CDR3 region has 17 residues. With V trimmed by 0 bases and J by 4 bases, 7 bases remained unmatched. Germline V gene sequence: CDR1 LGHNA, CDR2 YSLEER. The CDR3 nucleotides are TGCGCCAGCAGCCAAGATTTAGCGGGAGCCCGGTACAATGAGCAGTTCTTC. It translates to CASSQDLAGARYNEQFF.

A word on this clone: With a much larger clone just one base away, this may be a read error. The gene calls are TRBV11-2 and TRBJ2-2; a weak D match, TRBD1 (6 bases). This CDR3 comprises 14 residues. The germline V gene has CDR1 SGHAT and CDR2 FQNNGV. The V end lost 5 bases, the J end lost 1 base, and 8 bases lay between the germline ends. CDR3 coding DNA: TGTGCCAGCAGCCAGACAGGGAACACCGGGGAGCTGTTTTTT. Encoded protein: CASSQTGNTGELFF. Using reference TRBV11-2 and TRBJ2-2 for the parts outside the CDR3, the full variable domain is EAGVAQSPRYKIIEKRQSVAFWCNPISGHATLYWYQQILGQGPKLLIQFQNNGVVDDSQLPKDRFSAERLKGVDSTLKIQPAKLEDSAVYLCASSQTGNTGELFFGEGSRLTVL.

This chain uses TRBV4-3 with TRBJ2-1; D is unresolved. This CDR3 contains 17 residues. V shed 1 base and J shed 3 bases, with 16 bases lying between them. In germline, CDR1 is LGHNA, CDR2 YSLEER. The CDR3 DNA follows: TGCGCCAGCAGCCAAGGGCCGGGCCCTAGGTTCTACAATGAGCAGTTCTTC. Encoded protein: CASSQGPGPRFYNEQFF.

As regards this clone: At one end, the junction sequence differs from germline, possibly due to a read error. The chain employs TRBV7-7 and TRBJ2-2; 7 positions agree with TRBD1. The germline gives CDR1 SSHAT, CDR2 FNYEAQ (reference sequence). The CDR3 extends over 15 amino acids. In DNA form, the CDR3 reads TGTGCTAGCAGCTTAGACGGGACAGACACCGGGGAGCTGTTTTTT. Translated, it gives CASSLDGTDTGELFF.

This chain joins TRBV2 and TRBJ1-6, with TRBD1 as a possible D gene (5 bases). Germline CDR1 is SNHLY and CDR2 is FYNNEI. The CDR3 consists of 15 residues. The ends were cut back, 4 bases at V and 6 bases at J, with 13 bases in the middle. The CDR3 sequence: CASSVEGFSNSPLHF. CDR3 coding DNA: TGTGCCAGCAGTGTTGAGGGGTTCTCTAATTCACCCCTCCACTTT.

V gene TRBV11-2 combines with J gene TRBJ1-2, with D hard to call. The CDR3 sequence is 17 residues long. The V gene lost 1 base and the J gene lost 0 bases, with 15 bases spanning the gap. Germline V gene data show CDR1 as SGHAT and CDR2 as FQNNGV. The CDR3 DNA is TGTGCCAGCAGCTTAGTAGGCAGGACCAAGCCTAACTATGGCTACACCTTC. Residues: CASSLVGRTKPNYGYTF.

The DNA for the CDR3 is TGTGCCAGCAGCTTAGAGGTCGGGTCGTCCGAGCAGTACTTC. Translation gives CASSLEVGSSEQYF. This chain joins TRBV11-1 and TRBJ2-7; no firm D call. Germline V gives CDR1 SGHAT, CDR2 FQDESV (reference sequence). There are 14 residues in the CDR3. The germline V and J ends were trimmed by 1 base and 6 bases, with 13 bases remaining between them.

The chain's CDR3 is CASSTRTGGEFGQYF. Here the CDR3 DNA reads TGTGCCAGCAGTACACGGACAGGGGGCGAATTCGGGCAGTACTTC. The J gene is TRBJ2-7, the V gene TRBV6-6; 11 positions agree with TRBD1. V gave up 5 bases and J gave up 9 bases; unmatched junction bases: 12. Germline loops: CDR1 MNHNY, CDR2 SVGAGI (reference sequence). The length of the CDR3 is 15 residues.